Listed below are T cell receptor beta chains from one sample, sequenced in a study of blood T cell repertoires in COVID-19. Method: immunoSEQ multiplex PCR; TCRdb's copy keeps in-frame clones and lacks some. The sample consists of approximately 150,000 clones, roughly 90% of them appearing once. The sample consisted of peripheral blood. The receptors shown here come from a woman between 65 and 79 years old with acute or convalescent COVID-19. The CDR3 runs from the conserved cysteine through the conserved F or W. D genes are given only for firm matches. Only part of the rows carry a size: once, few, many, or a class if the clone is expanded.

V	D	J	size	CDR3	DNA
TRBV12-5	NA	TRBJ1-2	few	CASGTGLGGYTF	TGTGCTAGTGGTACAGGGTTGGGCGGCTACACCTTC
TRBV5-1	TRBD1	TRBJ1-2	NA	CASSSTLKDRGRNYGYTF	TGCGCCAGCAGCTCGACGTTAAAAGACAGGGGCCGAAACTATGGCTACACCTTC
TRBV11-3	NA	TRBJ2-3	NA	CASSLGRLADTQYF	TGTGCCAGCAGCTTAGGTCGGCTAGCAGATACGCAGTATTTT
TRBV11-2	NA	TRBJ1-3	NA	CASSLDRGYNTIYF	TGTGCCAGCAGCTTAGACAGGGGATACAACACCATATATTTT
TRBV6-5	TRBD1	TRBJ2-3	once	CASSYFGTGLPDTQYF	TGTGCCAGCAGTTATTTTGGGACAGGGCTCCCAGATACGCAGTATTTT
TRBV18	NA	TRBJ2-2	NA	CASSPRLGGSSFAGELFF	TGTGCCAGCTCACCACGCCTTGGGGGCAGTTCTTTCGCCGGGGAGCTGTTTTTT
TRBV5-6	NA	TRBJ1-4	NA	CASSFGESRFEKLFF	TGTGCCAGCAGCTTCGGGGAATCAAGATTCGAAAAACTGTTTTTT
TRBV5-1	TRBD1	TRBJ1-6	NA	CASSLEGALNSPLHF	TGCGCCAGCAGCTTGGAGGGGGCTCTGAATTCACCCCTCCACTTT
TRBV7-2	NA	TRBJ1-5	NA	CASSLDLIVGQPQHF	TGTGCCAGCAGCTTAGACCTAATCGTCGGGCAGCCCCAGCATTTT
TRBV5-5	TRBD1	TRBJ1-5	once	CASSLVGGDQPQHF	TGTGCCAGCAGCTTGGTAGGGGGCGATCAGCCCCAGCATTTT
TRBV5-6	NA	TRBJ1-2	NA	CASSRGASGYTF	TGTGCCAGCAGCCGGGGGGCTTCGGGCTACACCTTC
TRBV4-1	NA	TRBJ1-4	NA	CASSQERDGGYEKLFF	TGCGCCAGCAGCCAAGAACGTGACGGGGGGTATGAAAAACTGTTTTTT
TRBV20-1	TRBD2	TRBJ2-1	NA	CSASISGRPIRYNEQFF	TGCAGTGCTAGTATTAGCGGGAGGCCGATCCGCTACAATGAGCAGTTCTTC
TRBV5-1	TRBD1	TRBJ1-2	NA	CASSFRDRGNYGYTF	TGCGCCAGCAGCTTCCGGGACAGGGGTAACTATGGCTACACCTTC
TRBV3-1/TRBV3-2	NA	TRBJ1-6	once	CASSFRGWDSPLHF	TGTGCCAGCAGCTTCAGGGGCTGGGATTCACCCCTCCACTTT
TRBV7-2	NA	TRBJ2-2	NA	CASSLDIGSRTGELFF	TGTGCCAGCAGCTTAGATATTGGGAGTCGAACCGGGGAGCTGTTTTTT
TRBV9	TRBD1	TRBJ1-2	once	CASSADRGFGYTF	TGTGCCAGCAGCGCAGACAGGGGTTTTGGCTACACCTTC
TRBV4-2	NA	TRBJ2-5	NA	CASSPAPGIGETQYF	TGTGCCAGCAGCCCAGCTCCCGGGATTGGAGAGACCCAGTACTTC
TRBV6-5	NA	TRBJ1-4	NA	CASSSWGVANEKLFF	TGTGCCAGCAGTAGCTGGGGGGTGGCTAATGAAAAACTGTTTTTT
TRBV5-1	TRBD2	TRBJ2-7	NA	CASSYTSVPSYEQYF	TGCGCCAGCAGCTATACTAGCGTACCCTCCTACGAGCAGTACTTC
TRBV11-2	NA	TRBJ2-5	NA	CASSFSWSQETQYF	TGTGCCAGCAGCTTTAGCTGGTCCCAAGAGACCCAGTACTTC
TRBV6-5	TRBD1	TRBJ1-5	NA	CASSDRSINQPQHF	TGTGCCAGCTCGGACAGGTCCATCAATCAGCCCCAGCATTTT
TRBV30	NA	TRBJ2-5	once	CAWSVPTGWTETQYF	TGTGCCTGGAGTGTCCCGACAGGATGGACGGAGACCCAGTACTTC
TRBV6-5	NA	TRBJ2-2	NA	CASRSRRANTGELFF	TGTGCCAGCCGAAGCAGGAGGGCGAACACCGGGGAGCTGTTTTTT
TRBV9	TRBD1	TRBJ2-7	NA	CASSVAGTAYEQYF	TGTGCCAGCAGCGTAGCCGGGACAGCCTACGAGCAGTACTTC
TRBV4-1	TRBD2	TRBJ2-5	NA	CASSLLAGGNQETQYF	TGCGCCAGCAGCCTGCTAGCGGGAGGCAACCAAGAGACCCAGTACTTC
TRBV29-1	TRBD2	TRBJ2-5	NA	CSALGLAGGETQYF	TGCAGCGCCTTAGGACTAGCGGGAGGAGAGACCCAGTACTTC
TRBV6-5	NA	TRBJ1-3	NA	CATWYRAGNTIYF	TGTGCCACTTGGTACAGGGCTGGAAACACCATATATTTT
TRBV10-3	TRBD1	TRBJ1-1	NA	CATTGGNTEAFF	TGTGCCACTACAGGGGGCAACACTGAAGCTTTCTTT
TRBV29-1	TRBD2	TRBJ2-7	NA	CSVEGGGSGRKSYEQYF	TGCAGCGTTGAAGGGGGCGGTAGCGGGAGAAAATCCTACGAGCAGTACTTC
TRBV7-2	NA	TRBJ1-1	NA	CASSLERETEAFF	TGTGCCAGCAGCTTAGAACGGGAGACTGAAGCTTTCTTT
TRBV9	NA	TRBJ2-1	NA	CASSVGRSSYNEQFF	TGTGCCAGCAGCGTAGGGAGAAGCTCCTACAATGAGCAGTTCTTC
TRBV10-2	NA	TRBJ2-1	NA	CASGRDSYNEQFF	TGCGCCAGCGGGCGGGACAGTTACAATGAGCAGTTCTTC
TRBV27	NA	TRBJ2-7	NA	CASSLSPGSSYEQYF	TGTGCCAGCAGTTTATCTCCGGGAAGCTCCTACGAGCAGTACTTC
TRBV2	NA	TRBJ2-7	NA	CASSGHFSGEQYF	TGTGCCAGCAGTGGACATTTCTCGGGAGAGCAGTACTTC
TRBV5-1	NA	TRBJ2-3	NA	CASSLAGKPTDTQYF	TGCGCCAGCAGCTTGGCAGGCAAACCCACAGATACGCAGTATTTT
TRBV4-3	NA	TRBJ1-5	NA	CASSQRLRQPQHF	TGCGCCAGCAGCCAGAGACTGAGGCAGCCCCAGCATTTT
TRBV29-1	TRBD1	TRBJ1-5	NA	CSGATGLNQPQHF	TGCAGCGGTGCGACAGGGCTCAATCAGCCCCAGCATTTT
TRBV25-1	NA	TRBJ2-1	once	CASSGRTEQFF	TGTGCCAGCAGTGGGCGGACAGAGCAGTTCTTC
TRBV7-2	NA	TRBJ2-3	NA	CASSLEPSGDTQYF	TGTGCCAGCAGCTTAGAACCGTCGGGTGATACGCAGTATTTT
TRBV18	NA	TRBJ1-1	NA	CASSSNTDTEAFF	TGTGCCAGCTCATCAAACACAGACACTGAAGCTTTCTTT
TRBV4-3	TRBD2	TRBJ2-1	NA	CASSLGLAVVNEQFF	TGCGCCAGCAGCCTTGGACTAGCGGTAGTAAATGAGCAGTTCTTC
TRBV7-6	NA	TRBJ2-5	NA	CASSPPAPSWLETQYF	TGTGCCAGCAGCCCCCCGGCGCCTAGCTGGCTGGAGACCCAGTACTTC
TRBV7-3	NA	TRBJ2-3	NA	CASSLTGRDTQYF	TGTGCCAGCAGCTTAACCGGGAGAGATACGCAGTATTTT
TRBV4-3	NA	TRBJ1-4	NA	CASSQRASGLNDKLFF	TGCGCCAGCAGCCAAAGAGCATCAGGGCTAAATGATAAACTGTTTTTT
TRBV10-1	TRBD1	TRBJ1-2	NA	CASSVSSQGFYGYTF	TGCGCCAGCAGTGTCTCTTCACAGGGGTTTTATGGCTACACCTTC
TRBV10-2	TRBD2	TRBJ2-1	NA	CASTGTRGGYNEQFF	TGCGCCAGCACCGGGACTAGAGGGGGTTACAATGAGCAGTTCTTC
TRBV5-6	TRBD1	TRBJ1-4	NA	CASSSRDRGSEKLFF	TGTGCCAGCAGCTCAAGGGACAGGGGGTCTGAAAAACTGTTTTTT
TRBV4-3	TRBD1	TRBJ1-1	NA	CASSQGTGDTEAFF	TGCGCCAGCAGCCAAGGGACAGGGGACACTGAAGCTTTCTTT
TRBV27	TRBD1	TRBJ1-2	NA	CASSPRTGSNYGYTF	TGTGCCAGCAGTCCCCGGACAGGGAGCAACTATGGCTACACCTTC
TRBV6-1	NA	TRBJ1-2	few	CASSEAGLSNGYTF	TGTGCCAGCAGTGAGGCAGGGCTGAGTAATGGCTACACCTTC
TRBV11-2	TRBD1	TRBJ2-7	NA	CASSLTGGVSYEQYF	TGTGCCAGCAGCTTGACAGGGGGAGTCTCCTACGAGCAGTACTTC
TRBV10-3	TRBD1	TRBJ1-2	NA	CAIRKRGTGDYGYTF	TGTGCCATCAGAAAACGAGGAACAGGGGACTATGGCTACACCTTC
TRBV24-1	TRBD1	TRBJ1-5	NA	CATSGGTGTRVDQPQHF	TGTGCCACCAGTGGGGGGACAGGGACCCGGGTGGATCAGCCCCAGCATTTT